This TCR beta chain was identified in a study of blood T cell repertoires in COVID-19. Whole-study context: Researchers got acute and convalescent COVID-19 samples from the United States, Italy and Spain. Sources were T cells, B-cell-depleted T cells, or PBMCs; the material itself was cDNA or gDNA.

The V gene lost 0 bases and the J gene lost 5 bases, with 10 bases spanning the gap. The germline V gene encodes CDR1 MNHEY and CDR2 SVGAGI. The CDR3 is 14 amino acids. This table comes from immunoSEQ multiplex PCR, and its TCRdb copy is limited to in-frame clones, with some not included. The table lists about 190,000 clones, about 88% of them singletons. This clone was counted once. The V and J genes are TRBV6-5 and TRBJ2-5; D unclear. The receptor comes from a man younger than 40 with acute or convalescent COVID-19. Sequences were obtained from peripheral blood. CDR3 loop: CASSYSTSTETQYF. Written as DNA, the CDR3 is TGTGCCAGCAGTTACTCTACATCAACGGAGACCCAGTACTTC.